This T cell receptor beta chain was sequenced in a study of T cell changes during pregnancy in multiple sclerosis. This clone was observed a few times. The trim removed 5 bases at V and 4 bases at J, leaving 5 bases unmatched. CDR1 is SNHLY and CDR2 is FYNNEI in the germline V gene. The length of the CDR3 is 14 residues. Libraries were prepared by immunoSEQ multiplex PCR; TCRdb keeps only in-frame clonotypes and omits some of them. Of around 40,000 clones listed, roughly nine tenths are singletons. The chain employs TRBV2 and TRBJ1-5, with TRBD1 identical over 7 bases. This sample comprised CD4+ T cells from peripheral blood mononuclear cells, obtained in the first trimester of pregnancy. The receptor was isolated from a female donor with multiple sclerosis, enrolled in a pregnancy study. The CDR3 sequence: CASSIDRANQPQHF. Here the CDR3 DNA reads TGTGCCAGCAGTATCGACAGGGCAAATCAGCCCCAGCATTTT.